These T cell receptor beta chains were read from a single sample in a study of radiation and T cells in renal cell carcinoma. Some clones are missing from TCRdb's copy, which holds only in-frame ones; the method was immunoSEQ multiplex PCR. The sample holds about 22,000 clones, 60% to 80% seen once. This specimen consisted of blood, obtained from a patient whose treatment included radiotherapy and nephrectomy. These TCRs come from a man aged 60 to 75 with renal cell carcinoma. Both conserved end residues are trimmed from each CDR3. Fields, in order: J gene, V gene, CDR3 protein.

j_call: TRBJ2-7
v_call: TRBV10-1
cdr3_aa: ASSENTFGSYEQY

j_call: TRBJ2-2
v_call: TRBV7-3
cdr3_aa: ASSSVRELF

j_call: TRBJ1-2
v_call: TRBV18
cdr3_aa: ASSRGQAESYGYT

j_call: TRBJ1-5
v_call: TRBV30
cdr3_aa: ASSPGQGSNQPQH

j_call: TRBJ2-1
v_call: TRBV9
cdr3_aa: ASSVGPSGGFRQF

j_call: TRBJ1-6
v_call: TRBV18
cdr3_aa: ASSPRRNSPLH

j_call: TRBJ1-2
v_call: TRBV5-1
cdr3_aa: ASSLGQNVYGYT

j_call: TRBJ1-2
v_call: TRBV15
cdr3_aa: ATSRVQGFYGYT

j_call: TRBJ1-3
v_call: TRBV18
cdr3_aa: ASSPSKGAGNTIY

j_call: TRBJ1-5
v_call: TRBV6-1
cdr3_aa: ASSTDRGNQPQH

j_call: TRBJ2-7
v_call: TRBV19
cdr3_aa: ASSIGAGSDEQY

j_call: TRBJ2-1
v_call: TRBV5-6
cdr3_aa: ASSLELAGGLDEQF

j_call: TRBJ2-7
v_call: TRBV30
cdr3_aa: AWSQGEQY

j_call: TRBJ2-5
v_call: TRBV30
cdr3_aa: AGTGGEKTQY

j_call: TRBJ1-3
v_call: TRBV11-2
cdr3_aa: ASSFNTIY

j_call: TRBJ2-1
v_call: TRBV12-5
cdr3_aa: ASGPGSSYNEQF

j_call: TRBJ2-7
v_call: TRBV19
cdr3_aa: ASTPRGGSKEQY

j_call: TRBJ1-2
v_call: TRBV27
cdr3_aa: ASSLQRRAGGYYGYT

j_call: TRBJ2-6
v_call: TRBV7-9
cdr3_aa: ASDGTSGISGGANVLT

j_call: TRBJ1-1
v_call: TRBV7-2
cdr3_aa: ASSLDTGLAF

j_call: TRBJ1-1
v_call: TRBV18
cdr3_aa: ASSPNRGLDTEAF

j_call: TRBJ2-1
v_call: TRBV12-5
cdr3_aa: ASGPDRYNEQF

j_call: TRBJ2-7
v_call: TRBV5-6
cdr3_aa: ASSLGQIYEQY

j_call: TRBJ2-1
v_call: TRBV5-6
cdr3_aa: ASSYTDYQSEQF

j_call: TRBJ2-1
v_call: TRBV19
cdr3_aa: ASSTTFGTGSPYNEQF

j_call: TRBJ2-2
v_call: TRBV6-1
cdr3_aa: ASSVMGALTTGELF

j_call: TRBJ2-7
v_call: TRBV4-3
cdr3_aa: ASSQDTRSGLAGGQY

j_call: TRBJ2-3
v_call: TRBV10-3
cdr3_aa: AIRGGGYGGTDTQY